This T cell receptor (beta chain) comes out of a study of CD8 T cells in ankylosing spondylitis. Overall study findings and caveats: Prior work had noted some motif variants in reactive arthritis blood and synovial fluid. Made up of about eight highly homologous variants, a TCR beta motif appeared characteristic of ankylosing spondylitis blood.

Scientists made TCR beta libraries using quantitative 5'-RACE with molecular barcodes. TCRdb re-called the 5' RACE reads through MiXCR, storing one row per CDR3 protein. Of tens of thousands of distinct CDR3 sequences in the sample, 25% to 35% were seen once. Concerning this clonotype: Its antigen is not identified.

V was trimmed by 0 bases and J by 1 base, leaving 8 bases between them. This CDR3 region has 15 residues. Germline loops: CDR1 SGDLS, CDR2 YYNGEE. The chain joins TRBV9 to TRBJ1-3, with TRBD1 as a possible D gene (6 bases). The sample was blood, either unsorted or a sorted T cell fraction (not recorded which). The clonotype comes from a male donor with ankylosing spondylitis or in good health (not recorded which). The CDR3 reads CASSVEGGSGNTIYF. The CDR3 DNA is TGTGCCAGCAGCGTAGAAGGGGGTTCTGGAAACACCATATATTTT.